What follows is one TCR beta chain and its context. This clone may be a read error of a much larger clone one base away. This specimen comes from a study of identical twins. This CDR3 spans 10 amino acids. Trimming cost V 6 bases and J 2 bases, with 0 bases left between them. Germline CDR1 is KGHDR and CDR2 is SFDVKD. Template switching supplied a universal primer site; unique molecular identifiers were carried on the cDNA. MiXCR, applied by TCRdb to the 5' RACE reads, yields one record per CDR3 protein. The sample includes 1.5 million or so distinct CDR3 sequences, under 35% of them seen just once. Sequencing input: cord blood. This chain links TRBV24-1 with TRBJ1-2; D is unresolved. This receptor was obtained from a newborn girl in good health. CDR3 in amino acids: CATSNYGYTF. The CDR3 DNA reads as TGTGCCACCAGTAACTATGGCTACACCTTC.